This T cell receptor (beta chain) stems from a study of cytomegalovirus exposure and HLA in healthy donors (dated by TCRdb to the late 2010s). Broadly, across the study: According to an earlier analysis of around 600 of the donors, some 180 million T cells yielded over 100 million unique TCR beta sequences and about 300 Gb of sequence data. Alongside the repertoire data, information on donor age, sex, ethnicity and CMV serostatus was compiled. In a later analysis, previously published TCR beta repertoires from 500 to 750 donors were re-analyzed and high-resolution HLA genotyping was added so that TCR occurrence patterns could be studied. Using immunosequencing, the study profiled T cell repertoires from about 650 subjects and related those repertoires to cytomegalovirus serostatus. Besides the first cohort of roughly 700 subjects, a separate validation cohort made up of some 110 different subjects was used. Four or five DR-DQ haplotypes were handled as single units for association and clustering because linkage in the cohort was strong. On average, roughly 240,000 unique TCR beta nucleotide sequences were sequenced per donor among some 420 genotyped donors of the cohort, with roughly 20% of those sequences being non-productive. Typing coverage differed by locus: A, B, C, DRB1 and DQB1 were typed in about 629-640 donors, DQA1 in approximately 520, DPA1 in nearly 610, and DPB1 in 472. An earlier analysis of 587 of the donors used high-throughput TCR beta sequencing to judge whether each TCR beta V gene segment behaved as functional or pseudogenic. In the later analysis, no new phenotypic data were used to find candidate immune exposures; instead, reliance was placed on TCR beta sequences and their occurrence across donors. HLA typing covered class I and class II loci at four-digit resolution. Every discovery cohort repertoire had been produced on one sequencing platform. High-throughput TCR immunosequencing, statistical association of individual TCRs with disease status, and machine learning were combined to predict cytomegalovirus infection status. A later genetic analysis used genome-wide SNP genotypes for about three fifths of the 666 donors, treating that subset as a discovery cohort. The study aimed to test whether signatures of past pathogen exposure could be identified by cataloging public T cell receptors. Of the 300 to 500 genotyped donors, roughly 76% were placed in the genetic ancestry cluster associated with self-reported Caucasian donors. An early release covering 500 to 750 HLA-typed donors comprised 250 to 350 gigabases of sequencing data and around 80 million unique TCR sequences. The study at large found these results: Because some donors lacked HLA typing at each locus, the association tests relied only on the typed subset. Cytomegalovirus status was reported to be diagnosed by the classifier with high specificity and sensitivity in both the original and validation cohorts. Correlated functional status among segregating V segments might be attributable to linkage disequilibrium, but an unknown experimental factor could not be ruled out. According to a later genetic analysis, donors in an Asian-associated ancestry cluster had fewer N-insertions in productive TCRs than the roughly 670-donor mean. An earlier analysis of around 540 of the donors showed that most TCR beta V segments appeared in productive rearrangements either about 90% or about 30% of the time, which broadly matched IMGT annotations. Across donors, most TCR sequences were observed very rarely, whereas some public TCRs were present in many individuals. Sequencing depth was assumed to be roughly uniform across donors in the presence/absence analyses, though that assumption may not hold. A further reported finding was that TCR beta sequences accurately predicted the HLA-A and HLA-B alleles for most subjects in the first cohort. Some IMGT-functional V segments, including TRBV6-2 and TRBV6-3, could not be distinguished by the 87-base-pair reads and were therefore excluded. In a later analysis, TCR association rates were found to vary across HLA loci, with the most associated TCRs seen for DRB1 alleles and the fewest for HLA-C alleles. In vitro tests confirmed that three of the cytomegalovirus-associated TCR beta chains recognize cytomegalovirus antigens. The study gave a list of some 150 TCR beta chains associated with cytomegalovirus. At a false discovery rate of 0.05, a later analysis linked around 15,000 TCR beta sequences to specific HLA alleles. In a later genetic analysis, a missense DCLRE1C variant was associated with V-gene and J-gene trimming of TCR beta chains, and the association was replicated in an independent cohort. A cluster of highly shared sequence variants was judged likely to represent a technical artifact of the sequencing pipeline. Assigning TCR associations to individual alleles was difficult when HLA alleles, especially DR and DQ, strongly co-occurred. The cohort was sequenced for TCR beta chains only, and without alpha or paired-chain data the features that could be detected were limited. According to a later analysis, parvovirus B19, influenza, CMV and Epstein-Barr virus appeared linked to several top co-occurrence clusters. Because counts were too low, under 20 rarely observed V segments, including chromosome 9 orphons, were left out of the earlier analysis of several hundred of the donors. In a later analysis, HLA-associated TCR beta chains were found to be more clonally expanded and to have lower generation probabilities than equally common non-associated chains. It was suggested by the authors that the approach could potentially be generalized to other disease states and immunological phenotypes. A later analysis found that most CMV-associated TCR beta chains appeared HLA-restricted, with HLA associations seemingly driven largely by CMV exposure. For the cohort, immune exposure information was limited to CMV serostatus.

Library prep was done by the immunoSEQ multiplex PCR assay. A mixture of 60 forward primers for TCR Vbeta segments and 13 reverse primers for TCR Jbeta segments was used in the multiplex PCR. The CDR3 region of rearranged TCR beta genes was amplified from genomic DNA by a multiplex PCR assay. On the Illumina HiSeq System, the amplified TCR beta libraries were sequenced as 87-base-pair reads. As for the authors' bioinformatics: Across the roughly 700 repertoires, a later analysis counted 80 million or so unique TCR beta chains, 9.5 million to 12 million of which were shared by at least two donors. Raw reads were error-corrected and collapsed into unique sequences with a nearest-neighbor algorithm that merged closely related sequences to remove PCR and sequencing errors. V, D and J gene segments were assigned by aligning CDR3 sequences to IMGT reference sequences. Each retained sequence needed at least a six-nucleotide match to both a V gene segment and a J gene segment. Rearrangements were called productive when the CDR3 lacked stop codons and stayed in frame with V and J; all others were non-productive. Following IMGT convention, CDR3 was defined as the stretch from the second conserved V-encoded cysteine up to the conserved J-encoded phenylalanine. Sequences without an unambiguous match to a single V gene segment were excluded from the earlier analysis of several hundred of the donors. An earlier analysis of 500 to 600 of the donors classified V segments as functional when productive rearrangements were above 56.7% and as segregating when the standard deviation between donors was above 5%. A statistical classification framework was built for diagnosing cytomegalovirus status from the catalog of TCR beta chain sequences. In a later analysis, TCR nucleotide sequences were compared against IMGT/GENE-DB human TR gene sequences so that V and J genes could be assigned. Using the TCRdist pipeline, a later analysis assigned CDR3 sequences along with most-parsimonious VDJ recombination scenarios. A later analysis defined each TCR beta chain by its CDR3 amino acid sequence plus V-gene family, and excluded reads lacking a unique V-gene family. A later analysis removed 500 to 600 highly shared, low-generation-probability nucleotide sequences to deal with suspected cross-contamination and a sequencing artifact. In a later analysis, a clonal expansion index for each public chain was calculated from normalized within-repertoire ranks of inferred template counts. Generation probabilities in a later analysis came from a VDJ recombination model fitted to out-of-frame rearrangements, and those results were checked against IGoR. Hypergeometric tests were used in a later analysis to score TCR-TCR, TCR-HLA and TCR-CMV co-occurrence, with a repertoire-size bias correction applied to the TCR pairs. A later analysis estimated false discovery rates by permuting HLA or CMV assignments 20 times. In a later analysis, co-occurring TCRs were grouped using DBSCAN, and TCRdist sequence similarity was added for clustering within HLA-allele-positive subsets. Co-occurrence clustering excluded repertoires with fewer than 30,000 or more than 120,000 public chains, plus five with anomalous nucleotide sharing. TCRdb took over this immuneACCESS table, retaining in-frame rearrangements with V and J assigned. Such tables are incomplete; in checked studies, under half of the missing clones stem from an unresolved V gene, and the remainder is unexplained. That table gives V, J and clone size, and the DNA gave D and trimming. The sample table holds 90,000 to 130,000 clones, of which 75% to 85% were seen once. The ten largest clones represent under 3% of the sample.

Comments on this clone: Its binding antigen is unknown. The sample holds no much larger clone one base away, and base qualities are not on file.

From the germline V gene, CDR1 is SGHTA and CDR2 is FQGTGA. The CDR3 runs 15 residues from the cysteine to the phenylalanine. The read is trimmed to its CDR3 DNA, 45 bases read in frame from base 1. From V the trimming removes 5 bases and from J it removes 8 bases, while the gene matches leave 5 bases of the junction unaccounted for. The cohort was made up of roughly 670 healthy bone marrow donors. Cohort members were all nominally healthy when sampled, although unrecorded immune exposures were likely present. The donor was CMV seropositive and belonged to the group of a few hundred seropositive cohort members. Each donor provided a peripheral blood sample, and peripheral blood mononuclear cells were used for TCR beta sequencing. Genomic DNA was extracted from the blood cell samples with the Qiagen DNeasy Blood Extraction Kit.

This receptor was obtained from a woman in her late teens or twenties in good health and CMV-seropositive. The sequence joins TRBV7-3 to TRBJ2-1; 14 bases in the junction line up with TRBD2. The specimen was PBMCs. The nucleotide sequence reads as follows: TGTGCCAGCAGCCTCGGGACTAGCGGGAGATATGAGCAGTTCTTC. This encodes CASSLGTSGRYEQFF.